The following is a T cell receptor beta chain sequence with its context. Repertoires were generated with immunoSEQ multiplex PCR, while TCRdb's copy carries only in-frame clones and drops some. The repertoire holds under 85,000 clones, approximately 95% seen once, with over 2% in the top ten. Germline V gives CDR1 MNHNS, CDR2 SASEGT. The CDR3 runs to 13 residues. With 6 bases removed from V and 9 bases from J, the gap between germline ends came to 15 bases. The entry originates in a study of cytomegalovirus exposure and HLA in healthy donors. Input material: PBMCs. The receptor was derived from a woman aged 18-30 years in good health and CMV-seronegative. The chain combines TRBV6-1 with TRBJ2-1, with D perhaps TRBD1 (5 bases). CDR3 loop: CASRAQGFREQFF. CDR3 nucleotides: TGTGCCAGCAGAGCCCAGGGTTTTCGTGAGCAGTTCTTC.